This T cell receptor (beta chain) emerged from a study of T cell changes during pregnancy in multiple sclerosis. Some clones are missing from TCRdb's copy, which holds only in-frame ones; the method was immunoSEQ multiplex PCR. The sample includes around 96,000 clones, around 93% of them seen just once. CDR1 LNHNV and CDR2 YYDKDF come from the germline V gene (reference sequence). The CDR3 runs to 18 residues. V lost 0 bases to trimming and J lost 6 bases, with 20 bases between them. This TCR came from a female donor with multiple sclerosis, enrolled in a pregnancy study. The genes are TRBV15 and TRBJ2-2, with D possibly TRBD1 on 5 matching bases. This specimen was peripheral blood, taken in the third trimester of pregnancy. CDR3: CATSREGDLWGGSGELFF. CDR3 DNA sequence: TGTGCCACCAGCAGAGAAGGTGACCTGTGGGGCGGATCCGGGGAGCTGTTTTTT.